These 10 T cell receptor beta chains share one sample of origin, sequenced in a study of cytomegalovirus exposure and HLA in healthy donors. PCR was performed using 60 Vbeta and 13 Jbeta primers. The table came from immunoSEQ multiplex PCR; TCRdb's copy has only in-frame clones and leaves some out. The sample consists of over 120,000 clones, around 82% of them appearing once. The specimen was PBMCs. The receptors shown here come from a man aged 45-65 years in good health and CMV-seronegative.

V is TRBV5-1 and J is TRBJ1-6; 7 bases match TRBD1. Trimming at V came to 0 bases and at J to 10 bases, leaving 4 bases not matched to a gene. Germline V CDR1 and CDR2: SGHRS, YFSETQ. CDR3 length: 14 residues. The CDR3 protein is CASSLDRGRSPLHF. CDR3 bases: TGCGCCAGCAGCTTGGACAGGGGTCGCTCACCCCTCCACTTT.

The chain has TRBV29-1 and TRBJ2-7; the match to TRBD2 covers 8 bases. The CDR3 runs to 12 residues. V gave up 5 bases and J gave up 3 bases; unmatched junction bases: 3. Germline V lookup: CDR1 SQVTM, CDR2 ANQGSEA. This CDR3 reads CSVLLAGYEQYF. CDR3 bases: TGCAGCGTTTTGCTAGCGGGCTACGAGCAGTACTTC.

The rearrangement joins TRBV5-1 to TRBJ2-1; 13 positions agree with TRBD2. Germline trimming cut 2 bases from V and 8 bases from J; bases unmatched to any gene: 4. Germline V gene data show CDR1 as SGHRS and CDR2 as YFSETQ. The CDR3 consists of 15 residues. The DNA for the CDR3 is TGCGCCAGCAGCTTTAGGACTAGCGGGAGCGATGAGCAGTTCTTC. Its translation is CASSFRTSGSDEQFF.

The CDR3: CASSIRTGRFYLEAFF. The CDR3 DNA reads TGTGCCAGCAGCATCCGGACAGGGCGCTTTTACCTTGAAGCTTTCTTT. The genes are TRBV21-1 and TRBJ1-1; no DNA check was done on the table's D call, TRBD1. TRBV21-1 is a documented pseudogene. The CDR3 loop spans 16 amino acids.

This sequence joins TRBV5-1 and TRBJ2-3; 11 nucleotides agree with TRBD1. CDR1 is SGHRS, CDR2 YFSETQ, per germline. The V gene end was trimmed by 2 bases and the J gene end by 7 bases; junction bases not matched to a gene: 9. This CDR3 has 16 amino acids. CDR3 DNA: TGCGCCAGCAGCTTAACGGACAGGGGGCTAACCCATACGCAGTATTTT. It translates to CASSLTDRGLTHTQYF.

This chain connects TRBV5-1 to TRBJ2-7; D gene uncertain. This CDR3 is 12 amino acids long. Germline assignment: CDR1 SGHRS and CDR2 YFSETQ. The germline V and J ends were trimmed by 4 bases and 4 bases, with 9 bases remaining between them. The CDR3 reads CASSPDLYEQYF. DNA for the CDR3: TGCGCCAGCAGCCCAGACTTATACGAGCAGTACTTC.

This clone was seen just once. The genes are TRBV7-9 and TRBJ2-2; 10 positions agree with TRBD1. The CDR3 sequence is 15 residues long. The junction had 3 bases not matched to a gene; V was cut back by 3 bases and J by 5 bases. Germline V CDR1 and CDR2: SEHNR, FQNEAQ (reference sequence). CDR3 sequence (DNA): TGTGCCAGCAGCTTCGGGGACAGGGGAACCGGGGAGCTGTTTTTT. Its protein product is CASSFGDRGTGELFF. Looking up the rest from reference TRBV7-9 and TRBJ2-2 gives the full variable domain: DTGVSQNPRHKITKRGQNVTFRCDPISEHNRLYWYRQTLGQGPEFLTYFQNEAQLEKSRLLSDRFSAERPKGSFSTLEIQRTEQGDSAMYLCASSFGDRGTGELFFGEGSRLTVL.

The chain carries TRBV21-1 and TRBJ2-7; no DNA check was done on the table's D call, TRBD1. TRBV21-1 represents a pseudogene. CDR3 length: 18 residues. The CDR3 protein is CASSKTEQGDRSSYEQYF. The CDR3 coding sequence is TGTGCCAGCAGCAAAACCGAACAAGGGGATAGAAGCTCCTACGAGCAGTACTTC.

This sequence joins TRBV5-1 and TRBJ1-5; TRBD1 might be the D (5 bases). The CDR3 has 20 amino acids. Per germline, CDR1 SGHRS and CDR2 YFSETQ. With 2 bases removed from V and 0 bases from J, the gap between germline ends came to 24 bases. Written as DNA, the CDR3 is TGCGCCAGCAGCTTAACCCCTCAGAGGAGGGACGGGCCTAGCAATCAGCCCCAGCATTTT. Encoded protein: CASSLTPQRRDGPSNQPQHF. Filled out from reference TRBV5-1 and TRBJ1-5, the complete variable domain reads KAGVTQTPRYLIKTRGQQVTLSCSPISGHRSVSWYQQTPGQGLQFLFEYFSETQRNKGNFPGRFSGRQFSNSRSEMNVSTLELGDSALYLCASSLTPQRRDGPSNQPQHFGDGTRLSIL.

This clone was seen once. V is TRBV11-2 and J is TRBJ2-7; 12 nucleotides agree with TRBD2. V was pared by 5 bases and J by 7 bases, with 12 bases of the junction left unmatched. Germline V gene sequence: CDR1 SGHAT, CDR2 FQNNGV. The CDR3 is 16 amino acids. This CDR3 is CASSPLRLAGVGEQYF. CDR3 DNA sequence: TGTGCCAGCAGCCCACTCCGACTAGCGGGAGTGGGGGAGCAGTACTTC.